This entry lists 25 T cell receptor beta chains sequenced from one sample in a study of blood T cell repertoires in COVID-19. Some clones are missing from TCRdb's copy, which holds only in-frame ones; the method was immunoSEQ multiplex PCR. The repertoire consists of approximately 220,000 clones, with around 90% occurring once and the leading ten covering around 16%. The sequenced sample consisted of PBMCs or T cells enriched from blood (not recorded which). These receptors were taken from a man aged 30-40 years who had been exposed to COVID-19.

This clone was seen just once. This rearrangement joins TRBV19 to TRBJ1-5; D gene ambiguous. The germline gives CDR1 LNHDA, CDR2 SQIVND (reference sequence). V was shortened by 8 bases and J by 11 bases, with 22 bases between the two germline ends. CDR3 size: 14 residues. In nucleotides, the CDR3 is TGTGCCAGTGGACTATCGCACACAACCTCAGCCCAGCATTTT. Translated: CASGLSHTTSAQHF.

The rearrangement links TRBV10-2 to TRBJ2-5; D possibly corresponds to TRBD2 (7 bases). With 0 bases removed from V and 0 bases from J, the gap between germline ends came to 11 bases. This CDR3 is 16 amino acids long. The V gene's germline CDR1 is WSHSY and CDR2 SAAADI. CDR3 coding DNA: TGCGCCAGCAGTGAGTCTGCGGGGGCCAACCAAGAGACCCAGTACTTC. Translation gives CASSESAGANQETQYF.

The genes are TRBV6-2 or TRBV6-3 and TRBJ2-7; the match to TRBD2 covers 10 bases. The CDR3 extends over 15 amino acids. The germline V gene has CDR1 MNHEY and CDR2 SVGEGT. With 4 bases clipped from V and 3 bases from J, the junction kept 6 bases outside the gene matches. CDR3 loop: CASSSLAGVYYEQYF. In DNA form, the CDR3 reads TGTGCCAGCAGTTCGCTAGCGGGGGTCTACTACGAGCAGTACTTC.

This chain joins TRBV19 and TRBJ2-1; TRBD1 might be the D (6 bases). The CDR3 runs to 16 residues. Germline loops: CDR1 LNHDA, CDR2 SQIVND (reference sequence). V dropped 5 bases and J dropped 12 bases, with 26 bases sitting between them. Here the CDR3 DNA reads TGTGCCAGTAGTTTTTCTGGGGACATAGAATTAGCAGGGCAGTTCTTC. Translating it yields CASSFSGDIELAGQFF.

The chain uses TRBV14 and TRBJ2-7; 12 nucleotides agree with TRBD2. CDR3 size: 16 residues. Germline V CDR1 and CDR2: SGHDN, FVKESK. The V gene end was trimmed by 3 bases and the J gene end by 2 bases; junction bases not matched to a gene: 5. For the CDR3, the DNA is TGTGCCAGCAGCCACCAAGGACTAGCGGGAACCTACGAGCAGTACTTC. This codes for CASSHQGLAGTYEQYF.

This clone occurred once. This chain uses TRBV1 with TRBJ2-3; TRBD2, the D gene given by the table, was not confirmed from the DNA. TRBV1 is listed as a pseudogene. The CDR3 covers 16 residues. The CDR3 coding sequence is TGCACCAGCAGCCAAACCCGGGGGGCTAGCACAGATACGCAGTATTTT. It codes for CTSSQTRGASTDTQYF.

The chain is built from TRBV4-1 and TRBJ2-2; D is perhaps TRBD1 (5 bases). This CDR3 comprises 14 residues. Per germline, CDR1 MGHRA and CDR2 YSYEKL. The ends were cut back, 4 bases at V and 3 bases at J, with 9 bases in the middle. The CDR3 DNA is TGCGCCAGCAGCCGAATCAGGGACACCGGGGAGCTGTTTTTT. Translated, it gives CASSRIRDTGELFF.

The chain joins TRBV4-2 to TRBJ2-5, with 7 bases lining up with TRBD2. Looked up from germline, CDR1 is LGHNA and CDR2 is YNFKEQ. V gave up 0 bases and J gave up 3 bases; unmatched junction bases: 7. This CDR3 is 16 amino acids long. DNA of the CDR3: TGTGCCAGCAGCCAAGAGAGGACTAGTCCCAAAGAGACCCAGTACTTC. Amino acid sequence: CASSQERTSPKETQYF.

The chain couples TRBV28 to TRBJ2-7, with D possibly matching TRBD1 (5 bases). Germline values: CDR1 MDHEN, CDR2 SYDVKM. V lost 6 bases and J lost 5, with 23 bases in between. The CDR3 is 16 residues long. CDR3 nucleotide sequence: TGTGCCAGCAGGCCGACTGGACACAGACCGCCACACGAGCAGTACTTC. Its translation: CASRPTGHRPPHEQYF.

The CDR3 bases are TGTGCCAGCAGCCTGGGACAGGGGACTTATTACGAGCAGTACTTC. Its protein is CASSLGQGTYYEQYF. This sequence joins TRBV27 and TRBJ2-7; 10 nucleotides agree with TRBD1. This CDR3 has 15 amino acids. V gave up 6 bases and J gave up 4 bases; unmatched junction bases: 9. CDR1 is MNHEY and CDR2 is SMNVEV in the germline V gene (reference sequence).

The rearrangement joins TRBV6-4 to TRBJ1-6; D is uncertain. The CDR3 is 18 amino acids. Deletions cut 0 bases from V and 0 bases from J, with 12 bases between. The germline V gene encodes CDR1 MRHNA and CDR2 SNTAGT. CDR3 DNA: TGTGCCAGCAGTGACTCGAGACTCGGGAGCTCCTATAATTCACCCCTCCACTTT. This encodes CASSDSRLGSSYNSPLHF.

This chain connects TRBV18 to TRBJ2-7; tentatively, D is TRBD2 (5 bases). Deletions cut 0 bases from V and 6 bases from J, with 21 bases between. The germline gives CDR1 KGHSH, CDR2 LQKENI. The CDR3 totals 17 residues. The DNA for the CDR3 is TGTGCCAGCTCACCACCAGATACTCGGGGTGGGTATCGCGAGCAGTACTTC. Residues: CASSPPDTRGGYREQYF.

This clone was seen only a few times. V is TRBV3-1 (or the pseudogene TRBV3-2) and J is TRBJ1-1, with 11 bases matching TRBD1. The V segment lost 4 bases and the J segment 4 bases; nucleotides outside the gene matches: 2. This CDR3 has 14 amino acids. The germline V gene encodes CDR1 LGHDT and CDR2 YNNKEL (reference sequence). The CDR3 loop reads CASSPGTGGTEAFF. In DNA, the CDR3 is TGTGCCAGCAGCCCAGGGACAGGGGGCACTGAAGCTTTCTTT.

The genes are TRBV2 and TRBJ2-5, with D possibly TRBD2 on 6 matching bases. The CDR3 has 14 residues. Germline V gene lookup returns CDR1 SNHLY and CDR2 FYNNEI. Trimming took 4 bases from V and 5 from J, leaving 14 bases between them. As DNA, the CDR3 is TGTGCCAGCAGTGGACTAGTTTTAGTGGAGACCCAGTACTTC. This gives the protein CASSGLVLVETQYF.

The genes are TRBV4-1 and TRBJ1-2, with 9 bases that match TRBD1. The CDR3 runs 16 residues. Germline-derived CDR1 and CDR2 are MGHRA and YSYEKL. Trimming cost V 2 bases and J 5 bases; bases outside gene matches: 9. In DNA, the CDR3 is TGCGCCAGCAGCCAATCCCGGGACAGGGCTGCTTATGGCTACACCTTC. The encoded protein is CASSQSRDRAAYGYTF.

The chain employs TRBV18 and TRBJ1-6; D is uncertain. Germline V gives CDR1 KGHSH, CDR2 LQKENI. CDR3 length: 12 residues. Between the trimmed V and J ends, which lost 3 bases and 14 bases, there was a span of 11 bases. CDR3 protein: CASSPNEETLHF. The CDR3 DNA reads as TGTGCCAGCTCACCCAATGAGGAAACCCTCCACTTT.

V gene TRBV5-1 combines with J gene TRBJ1-2, with TRBD1 as a possible D gene (5 bases). CDR1 and CDR2 (germline): SGHRS, YFSETQ. The CDR3 loop spans 15 amino acids. Trimming stripped 4 bases from V and 3 bases from J, with 16 bases between. The CDR3 DNA reads TGCGCCAGCAGCGATGTCGGCCGGGGGGACTATGGCTACACCTTC. Translating gives CASSDVGRGDYGYTF.

This chain links TRBV25-1 with TRBJ1-1; TRBD1 might be the D (6 bases). Trimming took 5 bases from V and 5 from J, leaving 12 bases between them. The germline gives CDR1 MGHDK, CDR2 SYGVNS. The CDR3 runs 13 residues. CDR3 amino acids: CASSMGARTEAFF. DNA for the CDR3: TGTGCCAGCAGTATGGGGGCGCGTACTGAAGCTTTCTTT.

The gene calls are TRBV10-3 and TRBJ2-7; 8 nucleotides agree with TRBD2. The trim removed 5 bases at V and 9 bases at J, leaving 21 bases unmatched. Germline assignment: CDR1 ENHRY and CDR2 SYGVKD. The CDR3 runs to 17 residues. The CDR3, as DNA: TGTGCCATCAGTCAAGAACGCACGGGGGGGCCTAGTTCCGTGCAGTACTTC. Translation gives CAISQERTGGPSSVQYF.

The rearrangement uses TRBV30 and TRBJ1-6, with D possibly being TRBD1 (6 bases). CDR1 GTSNPN and CDR2 SVGIG come from the germline V gene (reference sequence). CDR3 size: 15 residues. Trimming left V 1 base short and J 6 bases short, with 13 bases between. Written as DNA, the CDR3 is TGTGCCTGGAGTGGTACAGGGCTTTCTAATTCACCCCTCCACTTT. Amino acid sequence: CAWSGTGLSNSPLHF.

The CDR3 protein is CASSSGLAGGTSTDTQYF. DNA for the CDR3: TGTGCCAGCAGTTCAGGACTAGCGGGGGGCACTAGCACAGATACGCAGTATTTT. The chain recombines TRBV27 with TRBJ2-3; TRBD2 matches 14 bases. This CDR3 comprises 18 residues. V shed 4 bases, J shed 0 bases, and the junction held 6 bases outside the gene matches. Germline V lookup: CDR1 MNHEY, CDR2 SMNVEV (reference sequence).

This chain uses TRBV11-3 with TRBJ2-7; a weak D match, TRBD1 (5 bases). This CDR3 spans 13 amino acids. V lost 5 bases and J 1 base, leaving 9 bases between the germline ends. Germline-derived CDR1 and CDR2 are SGHNT and YENEEA. The CDR3 DNA is TGTGCCAGCAGCCTGGGGCGTTCCTACGAGCAGTACTTC. This encodes CASSLGRSYEQYF.

The genes are TRBV11-1 and TRBJ2-5, with D hard to call. V shed 1 base and J shed 2 bases, with 8 bases lying between them. Looked up from germline, CDR1 is SGHAT and CDR2 is FQDESV (reference sequence). CDR3 length: 14 amino acids. Here the CDR3 reads CASSLEARQETQYF. For the CDR3, the DNA is TGTGCCAGCAGCTTAGAAGCTAGACAAGAGACCCAGTACTTC.

This chain uses TRBV6-2 or TRBV6-3 with TRBJ1-2, with TRBD1 matching 7 bases. CDR1 MNHEY and CDR2 SVGEGT come from the germline V gene. The ends lost 7 bases at V and 3 bases at J; junction bases unmatched: 8. The CDR3 totals 14 residues. Here the CDR3 reads CASTPGGQHYGYTF. The CDR3 coding sequence is TGTGCCAGCACCCCCGGGGGACAGCACTATGGCTACACCTTC.

J is TRBJ1-1 and V is TRBV30, with D uncertain. This CDR3 contains 19 residues. Per germline, CDR1 GTSNPN and CDR2 SVGIG (reference sequence). V gave up 5 bases and J gave up 4 bases, with 32 bases separating them. CDR3 in DNA: TGTGCCTGGGGTTTTGGAAGGCCGACGGGTCCCACTTGGTGCACTGAAGCTTTCTTT. It yields the protein CAWGFGRPTGPTWCTEAFF.